This T cell receptor beta chain was documented in a study of blood T cell repertoires in COVID-19. The CDR3 length is 14 residues. The ends were cut back, 7 bases at V and 7 bases at J, with 17 bases in the middle. CDR1 is LNHDA, CDR2 SQIVND, per germline (reference sequence). Using immunoSEQ multiplex PCR, the repertoire was profiled, and TCRdb retains in-frame clones only, with some absent. Altogether 120,000 or so clones are present, approximately 83% being singletons, with the ten largest covering roughly 27%. Sequencing was carried out using peripheral blood. This receptor was obtained from a woman of 80 years or more with acute or convalescent COVID-19. The J gene is TRBJ1-3, the V gene TRBV19; no clear D. CDR3 residues: CASTVRSNWNTIYF. DNA of the CDR3: TGTGCCAGTACCGTACGATCTAACTGGAACACCATATATTTT.